This T cell receptor (beta chain) was recorded in a study of T-cell reconstitution after alpha-beta-depleted transplantation in children (dated by TCRdb to between 2015 and 2016). With regard to the full study: T-cell immune reconstitution after TCRalphabeta/CD19-depleted allogeneic hematopoietic cell transplantation in children was quantitatively tracked in the study by means of TCR repertoire profiling. What the authors observed across the whole study: The frequencies of hyperexpanded clones fell over the following months, and after one year, T-cell counts and TCRbeta diversity were mostly attributed to newly produced T cells. Apparently early alphabetaT-cell count recovery about two months after transplant reportedly relied on only several hundred rapidly expanded clones derived from non-depleted graft cells. In some patients, high TCRbeta diversity at day 60 was attributed to recipient T cells and intrathymic progenitors that had survived conditioning.

The library relied on PCR. The sequencer listed for this sample is Illumina HiSeq 2500. TCR library preparation used molecular barcoding, with unique molecular identifiers applied to normalize quantification of the TCRbeta repertoire. TCRdb reprocessed the public reads (quality trimming at Q25 with fastp, clone calling with MiXCR) and kept in-frame beta chains. All rows with the same CDR3 protein become a single entry with the most common DNA and genes. For this sample the table gives 700,000 to 950,000 distinct CDR3 sequences, of which less than 20% were detected only once. Around 5.3% of the sample goes to the ten largest clones. On this clonotype: No cognate antigen has been identified for it. No qualities accompany the bases; no much larger clone lies one base away.

Reading the label with the study, this specimen's treatment or condition is: allogeneic hematopoietic cell transplantation with graft depleted of TCRalphabeta T cells and CD19 B cells. The transplant recipients were children given TCRalphabeta/CD19-depleted allogeneic hematopoietic cell grafts. CDR1 SGHVS and CDR2 FNYEAQ were looked up in the germline V gene. The V and J ends are trimmed by 2 bases and 0 bases, leaving 26 bases between them. The CDR3 covers 20 residues, taking in both the cysteine and the phenylalanine. Of all the DNA, just the CDR3 is kept, 60 bases in frame from base 1. The chain uses TRBV7-6 and TRBJ2-7; the D gene is possibly TRBD2, with 6 bases matching. Sequencing was performed on PBMCs, mostly from graft donor cells, taken 360 days after TCRalphabeta/CD19-depleted stem cell transplant. The receptor was isolated from a male patient between 10 and 17 years old who had a stem cell transplant for acute lymphoblastic leukemia, so the T cells may come from the graft donor. The CDR3 here reads CASSLTLQLSPGSTSYEQYF. The nucleotides read TGTGCCAGCAGCTTAACTTTGCAATTGAGTCCCGGGAGTACCTCCTACGAGCAGTACTTC.